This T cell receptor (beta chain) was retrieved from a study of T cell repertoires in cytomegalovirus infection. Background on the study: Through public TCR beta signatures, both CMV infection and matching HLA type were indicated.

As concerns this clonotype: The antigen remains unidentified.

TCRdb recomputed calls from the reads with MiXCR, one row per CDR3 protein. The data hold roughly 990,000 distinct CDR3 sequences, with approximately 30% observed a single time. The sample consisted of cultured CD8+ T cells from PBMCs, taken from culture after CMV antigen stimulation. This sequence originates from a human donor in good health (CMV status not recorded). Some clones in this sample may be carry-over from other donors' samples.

CDR3 in DNA: TGTGCTAGTGGTTTGACTAGCGGGGGCTCCTACAATGAGCAGTTCTTC. Its translation: CASGLTSGGSYNEQFF. The V gene is TRBV12-5, the J gene TRBJ2-1; 11 positions match TRBD2. V gave up 2 bases and J gave up 0 bases; unmatched junction bases: 0. Germline CDR1 is LGHNT and CDR2 is FRNRAP. The CDR3 covers 16 residues. Combining the CDR3 with reference TRBV12-5 and TRBJ2-1 gives the whole variable domain DARVTQTPRHKVTEMGQEVTMRCQPILGHNTVFWYRQTMMQGLELLAYFRNRAPLDDSGMPKDRFSAEMPDATLATLKIQPSEPRDSAVYFCASGLTSGGSYNEQFFGPGTRLTVL.